This T cell receptor (beta chain) came from a study of Ad26.COV2.S vaccination and SARS-CoV-2 variants. The sample's treatment: some 19 received Ad26.COV2.S at low or high dose, single or two shots; several received placebo; per-sample allocation not given. Sampling was done on day 63 after the first vaccine or placebo injection. The CDR3 is 13 residues long. Per germline, CDR1 LNHDA and CDR2 SQIVND (reference sequence). The germline V and J ends were trimmed by 6 bases and 1 base, with 9 bases remaining between them. The table came from immunoSEQ multiplex PCR; TCRdb's copy has only in-frame clones and leaves some out. The sample contains approximately 450,000 clones, over 75% of which appear only once.

This clonotype was obtained from a person aged 18-60 years who received the Ad26.COV2.S COVID-19 vaccine or a placebo. The sample in question was peripheral blood, obtained in a trial of Ad26.COV2.S vaccine versus placebo. The gene calls are TRBV19 and TRBJ1-1; D is unclear. The CDR3 nucleotides read TGTGCCAGTAGGGTAATTGGGAACACTGAAGCTTTCTTT. This sequence encodes CASRVIGNTEAFF.